This TCR beta chain was sequenced during a study of blood T cell repertoires in COVID-19. Study background: Acute-phase and convalescent COVID-19 samples originated in the United States, Italy and Spain. Nucleic acid was either cDNA or gDNA, and it came from T cells, B-cell-depleted T cells, or PBMCs.

V lost 0 bases and J lost 2, with 5 bases in between. The CDR3 extends over 13 amino acids. Germline CDR1 reads SGDLS; CDR2 reads YYNGEE. Method: immunoSEQ multiplex PCR; TCRdb's copy keeps in-frame clones and lacks some. The sample has approximately 220,000 clones, over 75% seen once. This clonotype was obtained from a woman aged 40 to 50 with acute COVID-19. The chain uses TRBV9 and TRBJ1-2; D uncertain. The sequenced sample was PBMCs or T cells enriched from blood (not recorded which). The CDR3 region has the DNA TGTGCCAGCAGCGTAGGGCAGAACTATGGCTACACCTTC. It encodes CASSVGQNYGYTF.